The clone carrying this TCR beta chain came up many times. One end of the junction does not line up with germline, which may come from a read error. Attached unique molecular identifiers marked individual cDNA molecules. TCRdb reprocessed the 5' RACE reads with MiXCR, giving one entry per CDR3 protein. This sample has 35,000 to 55,000 distinct CDR3 sequences, with under 14% found just once. This specimen belongs to a study of early T cells in non-severe SARS-CoV-2 infection. The wider study: RNA in bulk from unsorted whole blood was sequenced, and chains were unpaired.

Per the germline V gene, CDR1 is SGHTA and CDR2 is FQGTGA. This CDR3 region has 13 residues. The sample taken for sequencing was whole blood. V usage is TRBV7-3 and J usage is TRBJ2-1, with 7 bases that match TRBD2. This TCR derives from an adult who was a healthcare worker with PCR-confirmed SARS-CoV-2 infection or an uninfected control (not recorded which). CDR3 loop: CASSLIDSGTTFF. The CDR3 nucleotides are TGTGCCAGCAGCCTGATAGACTCCGGGACTACCTTTTTC.